Given below is one T cell receptor (beta chain) in context. Antigen specificity is unknown. Germline V gene data show CDR1 as WSHSY and CDR2 as SAAADI. The V gene lost 1 base and the J gene lost 8 bases, with 3 bases spanning the gap. The CDR3 consists of 12 residues. The record originates from a study of CD8+ T cells in alopecia areata. Study observations and caveats: Treatment with tofacitinib significantly lowered scalp clonality and reduced expanded CD8+ clones among the top 100.

The treatment is: oral pan-JAK inhibitor, 5-10 mg twice daily. From alopecia areata patients, lesional scalp punch biopsies and peripheral blood were collected. RNA, once extracted, was reverse transcribed into cDNA for use as the sequencing template. Clones were read by immunoSEQ multiplex PCR, and TCRdb kept only the in-frame ones, dropping some. Among around 300,000 clones listed, 60% were seen once. Sequencing was performed on CD4+ T cells sorted from blood, taken at approximately week 52, from a patient treated with tofacitinib. The rearrangement links TRBV10-2 to TRBJ1-6, with D hard to call. The clonotype originates from a human donor with alopecia areata. The CDR3 nucleotides read TGCGCCAGCAGTGAGTGGGATTCACCCCTCCACTTT. Translation: CASSEWDSPLHF.